This T cell receptor (beta chain) was retrieved from a study of shared clonotypes between healthy human individuals. General study points: An anticipated effect of sequencing depth on clonotype sharing among donors was recognized. Relative to their counterparts shared across all four donors, non-shared clonotypes exhibited diminished generation probabilities. Naive CD4 clonotypes overlapped across a handful of donors at roughly 4.5%.

Only in-frame clones appear in the TCRdb table, and some are missing; sequencing was by immunoSEQ multiplex PCR. This table has around 560,000 clones, 85% to 95% appearing once. Worth noting for this clone: Its antigen is as yet unknown.

Trimming pared 4 bases from V and 8 bases from J, leaving 9 bases between. The CDR3 extends over 11 amino acids. From germline, CDR1 is SQVTM and CDR2 ANQGSEA. As defined, naive CD8 cells were CD45RO-negative and positively selected for CCR7, with terminally differentiated effector memory CD45RA+ cells excluded. There were no recent acute infections or vaccinations among the donors, who were healthy HIV-negative adults. This clonotype originated in a woman aged 25 to 39 in good health. The genes are TRBV29-1 and TRBJ2-1; the D is unclear. The sample comprised naive CD8+ T cells sorted from blood. CDR3 in DNA: TGCAGCGTTGGATCCGGGTATGAGCAGTTCTTC. This gives the protein CSVGSGYEQFF.